The clone carrying this T cell receptor beta chain was seen once. What it binds is unknown. This sample stems from a study of CD8 T cells in Susac syndrome. Overall study context: Patients with Susac syndrome had blood drawn and were at that point therapy-naive, on corticosteroids, or on intravenous immunoglobulin alone. Study-wide results and limits: The study recognized that its TCR sequencing and HLA analysis covered a relatively small number of individuals.

Roughly 0.45 to 1 ug RNA was reverse transcribed with random hexamers. TCRdb passed the immunoSEQ multiplex PCR reads through MiXCR, listing each CDR3 protein once. The repertoire holds some 240,000 distinct CDR3 sequences, with almost 97% as singletons. The CDR3 totals 13 residues. Trimming took 2 bases from V and 11 from J, leaving 12 bases between them. Sequencing targeted TCR beta in blood CD8+ and CD4+ T cells. The chain is built from TRBV12-3 or TRBV12-4 and TRBJ2-2; D perhaps matches TRBD2 (6 bases). The sample was CD4+ T cells from PBMCs. This receptor was obtained from a human donor with Susac syndrome. For the CDR3, the DNA is TGTGCCAGCAGTTTAAGTTGGCGGGATGAGCTGTTTTTT. As protein: CASSLSWRDELFF.